Listed here is a single TCR beta chain. Using immunoSEQ multiplex PCR, the repertoire was profiled, and TCRdb retains in-frame clones only, with some absent. The repertoire holds approximately 530,000 clones, with approximately 95% as singletons. In germline, CDR1 is MRHNA, CDR2 SNTAGT. The CDR3 length is 15 residues. V lost 4 bases to trimming and J lost 2 bases; unmatched junction nucleotides: 8. Nashville, Tennessee was home to all donors, each a Caucasian adult. Negatively enriched CD4+ T cells were divided by CD45RA into naive and memory. This sample was taken from a study of shared clonotypes between healthy human individuals. Overall study context: The plates for each donor numbered three CD4 naive, three CD4 memory, two CD8 naive and one CD8 memory.

The sample consisted of naive CD4+ T cells sorted from blood. Noted subset: CD45RA+ positively selected. This sequence originates from a woman under 40 in good health. The genes are TRBV6-4 and TRBJ2-7; 7 bases match TRBD2. In DNA form, the CDR3 reads TGTGCCAGCAGTGTTCTCGCGGGAGATCCCTACGAGCAGTACTTC. Protein sequence: CASSVLAGDPYEQYF.